This section outlines one T cell receptor (beta chain) sequence together with its context. In the authors' workflow: Nucleated cell counts were estimated from reference gene primer amplification. The table came from immunoSEQ multiplex PCR; TCRdb's copy has only in-frame clones and leaves some out. Clone size and the V and J calls come from that table; the DNA yielded D and trimming. The table includes approximately 150,000 clones, 79% detected once. The data stem from a study of blood T cell repertoires in COVID-19. Study information: Spain, Italy and the United States supplied samples that represented acute and convalescent COVID-19. PBMCs, B-cell-depleted T cells, or T cells provided the cDNA or gDNA that made up the material.

The V segment lost 0 bases and the J segment 6 bases; nucleotides outside the gene matches: 5. This CDR3 comprises 15 residues. CDR1 and CDR2 from the germline V gene are KGHSH and LQKENI. Seattle researchers signed up patients amid active infection and tracked them longitudinally. The clonotype comes from a woman aged 55-70 years with COVID-19, enrolled during active disease. V is TRBV18 and J is TRBJ1-2; TRBD1 aligns across 9 bases. Input material: peripheral blood. In DNA form, the CDR3 reads TGTGCCAGCTCACCACCGGGACAGGGAGGAGATGGCTACACCTTC. It yields the protein CASSPPGQGGDGYTF.